One T cell receptor beta chain is described in this entry. Its specificity is unknown. Assay used: immunoSEQ multiplex PCR; TCRdb lists only in-frame clones, some missing. The sample has some 16,000 clones, 75% to 80% seen once; the top ten hold roughly 11%. The sample is drawn from a study of chemoradiotherapy in HPV16-positive cancers. Study background: A couple of HPV16-positive patients' cells yielded candidate HPV-specific clones and common motifs. Study-wide results and caveats: The functional HPV-specific definition rests on just two HPV16-positive patients. During treatment, candidate HPV-specific clones and E7-related motifs expanded in tumor. HPV-responsive T-cell expansion during chemoradiotherapy was linked to improved recurrence-free survival in HPV16-positive patients.

The source of this sequence is a human donor with HPV-associated anogenital cancer. The sample was acquired from a patient who underwent chemoradiotherapy.

The CDR3 sequence is CASSSGGSRRNTEAFF. Written as DNA, the CDR3 is TGTGCCAGCAGCTCTGGGGGTAGTCGGAGAAACACTGAAGCTTTCTTT. V gene TRBV5-4 combines with J gene TRBJ1-1, with TRBD1 as a possible D gene (5 bases). The V end was cut by 3 bases, the J end by 2 bases, with 17 bases between. The CDR3 runs to 16 residues. Germline CDR1 SGHNT, CDR2 YYREEE (reference sequence).